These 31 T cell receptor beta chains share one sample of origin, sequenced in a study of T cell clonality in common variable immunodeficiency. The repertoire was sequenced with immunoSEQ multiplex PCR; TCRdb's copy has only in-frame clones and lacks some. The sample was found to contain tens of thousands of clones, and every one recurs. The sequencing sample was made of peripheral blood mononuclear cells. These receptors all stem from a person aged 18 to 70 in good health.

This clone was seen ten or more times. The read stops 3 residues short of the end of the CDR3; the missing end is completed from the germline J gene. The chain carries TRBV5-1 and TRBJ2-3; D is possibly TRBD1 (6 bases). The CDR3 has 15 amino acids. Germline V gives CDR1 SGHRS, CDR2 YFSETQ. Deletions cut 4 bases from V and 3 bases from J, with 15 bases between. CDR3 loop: CASSMASRGTDTQYF. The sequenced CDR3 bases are TGCGCCAGCAGCATGGCCTCGAGGGGGACAGATACG.

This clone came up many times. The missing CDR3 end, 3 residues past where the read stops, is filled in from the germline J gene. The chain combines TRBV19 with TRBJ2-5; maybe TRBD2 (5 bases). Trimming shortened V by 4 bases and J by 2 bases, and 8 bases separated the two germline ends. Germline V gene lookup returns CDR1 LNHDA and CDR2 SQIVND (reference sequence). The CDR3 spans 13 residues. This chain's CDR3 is CASSTADQETQYF. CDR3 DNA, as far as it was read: TGTGCCAGTAGTACAGCGGATCAAGAGACC.

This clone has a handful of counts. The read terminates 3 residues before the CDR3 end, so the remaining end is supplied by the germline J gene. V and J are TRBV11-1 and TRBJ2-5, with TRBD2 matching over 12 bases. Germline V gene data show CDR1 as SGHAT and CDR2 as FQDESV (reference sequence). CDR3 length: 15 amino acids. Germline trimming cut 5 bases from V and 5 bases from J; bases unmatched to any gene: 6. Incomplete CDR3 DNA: TGTGCCAGCAGCCCCATGACTAGCGGGAGCGAGACC. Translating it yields CASSPMTSGSET. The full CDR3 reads CASSPMTSGSETQYF.

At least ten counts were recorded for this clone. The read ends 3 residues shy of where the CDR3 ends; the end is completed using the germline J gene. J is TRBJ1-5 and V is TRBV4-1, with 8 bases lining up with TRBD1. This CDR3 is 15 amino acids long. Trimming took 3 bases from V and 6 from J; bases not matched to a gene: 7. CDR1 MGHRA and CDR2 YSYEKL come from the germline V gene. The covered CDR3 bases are TGCGCCAGCAGCCACGCCGGACAGGGAGCTCAGCCC. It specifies CASSHAGQGAQP. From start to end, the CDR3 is CASSHAGQGAQPQHF.

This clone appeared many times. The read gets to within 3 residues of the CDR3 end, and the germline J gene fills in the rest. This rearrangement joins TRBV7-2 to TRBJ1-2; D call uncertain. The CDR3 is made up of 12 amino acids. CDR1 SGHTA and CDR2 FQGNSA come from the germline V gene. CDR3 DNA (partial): TGTGCCAGCAGCTTACTCTATCGAGGC. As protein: CASSLLYRG. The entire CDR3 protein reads CASSLLYRGYTF.

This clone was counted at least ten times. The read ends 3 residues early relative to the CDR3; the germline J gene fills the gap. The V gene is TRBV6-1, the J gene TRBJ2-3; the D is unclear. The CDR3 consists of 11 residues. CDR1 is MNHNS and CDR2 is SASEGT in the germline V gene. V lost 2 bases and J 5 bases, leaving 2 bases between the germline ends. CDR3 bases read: TGTGCCAGCAGTGAACAAGATACG. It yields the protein CASSEQDT. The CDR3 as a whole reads CASSEQDTQYF.

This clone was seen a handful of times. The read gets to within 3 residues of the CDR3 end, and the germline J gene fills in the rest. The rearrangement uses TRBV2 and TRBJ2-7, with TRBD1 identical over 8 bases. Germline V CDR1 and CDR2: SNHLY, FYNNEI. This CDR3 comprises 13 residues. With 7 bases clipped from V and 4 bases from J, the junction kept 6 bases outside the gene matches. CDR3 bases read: TGTGCCAGCATCCGGGACAGGAGGTACGAG. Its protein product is CASIRDRRYE. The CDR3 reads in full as CASIRDRRYEQYF.

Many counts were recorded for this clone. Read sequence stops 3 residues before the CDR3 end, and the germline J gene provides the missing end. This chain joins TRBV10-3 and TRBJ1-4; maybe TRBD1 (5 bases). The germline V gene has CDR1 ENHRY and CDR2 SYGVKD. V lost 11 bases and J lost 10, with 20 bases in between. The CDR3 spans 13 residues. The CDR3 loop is CAAGEGLDSKLFF. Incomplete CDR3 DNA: TGTGCCGCGGGGGAGGGGTTAGATTCAAAA.

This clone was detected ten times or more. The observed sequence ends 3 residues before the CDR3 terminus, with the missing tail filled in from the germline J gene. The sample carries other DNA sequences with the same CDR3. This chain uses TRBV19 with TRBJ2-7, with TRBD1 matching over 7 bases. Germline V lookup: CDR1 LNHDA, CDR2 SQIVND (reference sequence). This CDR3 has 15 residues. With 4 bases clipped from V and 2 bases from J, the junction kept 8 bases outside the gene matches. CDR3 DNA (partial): TGTGCCAGTAGTAGCCCACACAGGGGAGCCTACGAG. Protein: CASSSPHRGAYE. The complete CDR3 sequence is CASSSPHRGAYEQYF. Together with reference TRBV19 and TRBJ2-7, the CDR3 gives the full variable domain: DGGITQSPKYLFRKEGQNVTLSCEQNLNHDAMYWYRQDPGQGLRLIYYSQIVNDFQKGDIAEGYSVSREKKESFPLTVTSAQKNPTAFYLCASSSPHRGAYEQYFGPGTRLTVT.

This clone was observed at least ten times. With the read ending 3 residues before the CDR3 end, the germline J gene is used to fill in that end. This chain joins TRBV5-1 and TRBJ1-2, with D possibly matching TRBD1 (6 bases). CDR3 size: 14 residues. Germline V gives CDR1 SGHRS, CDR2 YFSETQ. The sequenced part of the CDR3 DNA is TGCGCCAGCAGCTTGTTGCAGGGGTCGGACGGC. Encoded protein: CASSLLQGSDG. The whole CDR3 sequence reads CASSLLQGSDGYTF.

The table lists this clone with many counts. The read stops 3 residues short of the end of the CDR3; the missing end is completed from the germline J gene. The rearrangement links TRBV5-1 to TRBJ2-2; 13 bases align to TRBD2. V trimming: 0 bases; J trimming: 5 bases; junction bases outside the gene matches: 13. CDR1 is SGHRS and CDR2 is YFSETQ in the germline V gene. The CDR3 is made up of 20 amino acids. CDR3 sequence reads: CASSLELAGGPEVDTGELFF. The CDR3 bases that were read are TGCGCCAGCAGCTTGGAACTAGCGGGAGGGCCTGAGGTGGATACCGGGGAG. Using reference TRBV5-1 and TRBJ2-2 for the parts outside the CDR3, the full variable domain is KAGVTQTPRYLIKTRGQQVTLSCSPISGHRSVSWYQQTPGQGLQFLFEYFSETQRNKGNFPGRFSGRQFSNSRSEMNVSTLELGDSALYLCASSLELAGGPEVDTGELFFGEGSRLTVL.

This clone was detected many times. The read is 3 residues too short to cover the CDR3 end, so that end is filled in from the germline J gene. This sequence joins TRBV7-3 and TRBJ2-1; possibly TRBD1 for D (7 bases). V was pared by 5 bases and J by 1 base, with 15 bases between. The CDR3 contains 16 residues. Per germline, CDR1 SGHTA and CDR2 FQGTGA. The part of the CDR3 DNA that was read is TGTGCCAGCAGCCCACGACAGGGAGGTTCCTACAATGAG. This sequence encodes CASSPRQGGSYNE. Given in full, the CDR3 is CASSPRQGGSYNEQFF.

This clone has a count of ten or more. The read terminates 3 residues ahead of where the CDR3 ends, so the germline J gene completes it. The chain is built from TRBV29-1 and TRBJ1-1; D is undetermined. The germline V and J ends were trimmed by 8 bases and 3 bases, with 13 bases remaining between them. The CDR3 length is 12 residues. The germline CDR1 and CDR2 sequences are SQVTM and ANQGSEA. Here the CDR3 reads CSTRRDYTEAFF. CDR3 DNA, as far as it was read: TGCAGCACCCGGCGGGATTACACTGAA.

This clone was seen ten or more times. The CDR3 is CASSPAPGQGRNTIYF. The covered CDR3 bases are TGTGCCAGCTCACCAGCCCCGGGACAGGGCCGAAACACC. The chain combines TRBV18 with TRBJ1-3; 9 bases line up with TRBD1. The read ends 3 residues early relative to the CDR3; the germline J gene fills the gap. The length of the CDR3 is 16 residues. The germline V gene encodes CDR1 KGHSH and CDR2 LQKENI. V was pared by 2 bases and J by 5 bases, with 7 bases of the junction left unmatched.

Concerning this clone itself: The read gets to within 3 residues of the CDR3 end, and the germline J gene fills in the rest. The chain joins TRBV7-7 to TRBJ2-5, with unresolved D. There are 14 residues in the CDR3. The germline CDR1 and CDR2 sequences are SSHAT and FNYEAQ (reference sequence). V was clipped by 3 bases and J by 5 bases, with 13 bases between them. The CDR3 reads CASSFLPRTETQYF. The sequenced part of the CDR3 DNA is TGTGCCAGCAGCTTTCTACCTAGAACGGAGACC. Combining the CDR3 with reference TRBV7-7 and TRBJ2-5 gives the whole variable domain GAGVSQSPRYKVTKRGQDVTLRCDPISSHATLYWYQQALGQGPEFLTYFNYEAQPDKSGLPSDRFSAERPEGSISTLTIQRTEQRDSAMYRCASSFLPRTETQYFGPGTRLLVL.

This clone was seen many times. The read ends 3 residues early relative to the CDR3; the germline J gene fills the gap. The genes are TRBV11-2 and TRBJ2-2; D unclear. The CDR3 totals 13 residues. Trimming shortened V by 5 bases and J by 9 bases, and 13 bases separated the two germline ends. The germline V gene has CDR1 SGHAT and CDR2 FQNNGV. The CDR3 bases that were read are TGTGCCAGCAGCCCTACGACTTATCGGGAG. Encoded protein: CASSPTTYRE. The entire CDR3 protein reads CASSPTTYRELFF.

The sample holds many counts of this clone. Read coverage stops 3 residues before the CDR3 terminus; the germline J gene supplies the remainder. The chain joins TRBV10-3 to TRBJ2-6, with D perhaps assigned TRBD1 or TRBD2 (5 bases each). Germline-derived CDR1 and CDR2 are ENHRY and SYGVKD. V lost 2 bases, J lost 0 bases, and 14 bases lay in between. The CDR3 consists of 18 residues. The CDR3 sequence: CAISEREQAYSGANVLTF. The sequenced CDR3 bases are TGTGCCATCAGTGAGCGGGAACAGGCTTACTCTGGGGCCAACGTC.

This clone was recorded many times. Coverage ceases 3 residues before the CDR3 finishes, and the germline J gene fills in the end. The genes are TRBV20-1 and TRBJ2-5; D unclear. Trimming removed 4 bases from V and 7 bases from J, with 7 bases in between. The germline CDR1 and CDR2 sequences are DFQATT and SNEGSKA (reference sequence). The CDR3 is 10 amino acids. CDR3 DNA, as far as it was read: TGCAGTGCTATTACGGGGACC. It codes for CSAITGT. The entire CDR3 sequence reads CSAITGTQYF.

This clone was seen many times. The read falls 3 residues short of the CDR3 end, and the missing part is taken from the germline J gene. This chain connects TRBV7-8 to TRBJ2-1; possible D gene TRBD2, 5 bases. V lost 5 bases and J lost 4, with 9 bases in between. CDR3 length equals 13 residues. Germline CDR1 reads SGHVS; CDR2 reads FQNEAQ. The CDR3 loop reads CASSPDFYNEQFF. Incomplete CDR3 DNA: TGTGCCAGCAGCCCGGACTTTTACAATGAG.

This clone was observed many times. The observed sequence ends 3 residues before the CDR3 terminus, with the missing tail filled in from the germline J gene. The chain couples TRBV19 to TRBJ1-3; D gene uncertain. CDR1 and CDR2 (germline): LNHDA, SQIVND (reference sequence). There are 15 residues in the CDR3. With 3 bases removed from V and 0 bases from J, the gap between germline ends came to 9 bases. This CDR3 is CASSIGGPSGNTIYF. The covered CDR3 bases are TGTGCCAGTAGTATCGGTGGGCCCTCTGGAAACACC.

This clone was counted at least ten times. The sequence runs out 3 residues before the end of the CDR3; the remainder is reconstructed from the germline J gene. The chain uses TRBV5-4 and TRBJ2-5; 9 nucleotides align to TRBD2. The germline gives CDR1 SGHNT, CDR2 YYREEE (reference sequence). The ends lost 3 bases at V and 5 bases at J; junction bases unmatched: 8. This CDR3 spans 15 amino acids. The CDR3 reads CASSSPGTSRETQYF. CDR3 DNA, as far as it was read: TGTGCCAGCAGCTCCCCCGGGACTAGCAGGGAGACC.

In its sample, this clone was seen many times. The CDR3 bases that were read are TGTGCCAGCAGTTCCGCGCCCTACGAG. The encoded protein is CASSSAPYE. The full CDR3 is CASSSAPYEQYF. The rearrangement links TRBV6-2 or TRBV6-3 to TRBJ2-7; D is unclear. Read sequence stops 3 residues before the CDR3 end, and the germline J gene provides the missing end. CDR1 is MNHEY, CDR2 SVGEGT, per germline. The germline V and J ends were trimmed by 4 bases and 2 bases, with 6 bases remaining between them. This CDR3 spans 12 amino acids.

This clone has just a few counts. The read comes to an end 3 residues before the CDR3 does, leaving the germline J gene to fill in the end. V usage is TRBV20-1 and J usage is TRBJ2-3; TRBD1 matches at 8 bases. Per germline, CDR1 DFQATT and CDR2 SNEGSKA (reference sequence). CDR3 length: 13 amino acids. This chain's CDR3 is CSAPRTGRETQYF. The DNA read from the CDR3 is TGCAGTGCCCCCCGGACAGGGAGAGAGACG.

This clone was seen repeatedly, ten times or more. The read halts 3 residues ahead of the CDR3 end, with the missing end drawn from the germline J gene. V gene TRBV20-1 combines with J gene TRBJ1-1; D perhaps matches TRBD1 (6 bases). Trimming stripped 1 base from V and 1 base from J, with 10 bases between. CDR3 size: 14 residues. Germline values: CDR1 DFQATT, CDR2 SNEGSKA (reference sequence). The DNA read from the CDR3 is TGCAGTGCTAGAGCCACAGGGACGAACACTGAA. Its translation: CSARATGTNTE. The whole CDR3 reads CSARATGTNTEAFF.

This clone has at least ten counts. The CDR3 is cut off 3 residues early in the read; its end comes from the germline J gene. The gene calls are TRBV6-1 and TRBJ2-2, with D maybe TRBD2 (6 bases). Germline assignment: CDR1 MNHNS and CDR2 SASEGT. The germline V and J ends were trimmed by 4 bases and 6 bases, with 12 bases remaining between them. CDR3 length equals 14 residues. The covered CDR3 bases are TGTGCCAGCAGTGGACTAGTAGGCGCCGGGGAG. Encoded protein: CASSGLVGAGE. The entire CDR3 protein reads CASSGLVGAGELFF.

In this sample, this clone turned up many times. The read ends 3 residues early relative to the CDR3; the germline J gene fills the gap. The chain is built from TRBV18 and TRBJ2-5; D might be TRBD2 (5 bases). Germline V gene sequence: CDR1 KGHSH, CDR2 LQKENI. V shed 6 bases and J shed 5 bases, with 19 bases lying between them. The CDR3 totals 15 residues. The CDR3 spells CASSLRTVVGETQYF. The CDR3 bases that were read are TGTGCCAGCTCCCTCCGGACTGTGGTGGGTGAGACC. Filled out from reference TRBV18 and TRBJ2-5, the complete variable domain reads NAGVMQNPRHLVRRRGQEARLRCSPMKGHSHVYWYRQLPEEGLKFMVYLQKENIIDESGMPKERFSAEFPKEGPSILRIQQVVRGDSAAYFCASSLRTVVGETQYFGPGTRLLVL.

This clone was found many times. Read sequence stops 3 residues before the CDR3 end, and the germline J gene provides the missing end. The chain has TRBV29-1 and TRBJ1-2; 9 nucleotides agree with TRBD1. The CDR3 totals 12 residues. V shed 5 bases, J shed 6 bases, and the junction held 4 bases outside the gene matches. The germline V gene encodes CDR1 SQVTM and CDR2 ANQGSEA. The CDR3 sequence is CSVTGGFDGYTF. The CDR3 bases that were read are TGCAGCGTTACAGGGGGCTTCGATGGC.

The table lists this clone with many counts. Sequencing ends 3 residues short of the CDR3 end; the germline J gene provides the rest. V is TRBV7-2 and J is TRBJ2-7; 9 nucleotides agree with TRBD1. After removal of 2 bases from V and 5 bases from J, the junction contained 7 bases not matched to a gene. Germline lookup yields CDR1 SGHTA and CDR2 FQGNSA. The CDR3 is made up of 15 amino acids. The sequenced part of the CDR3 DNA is TGTGCCAGCAGCTTAACCGGGACAGGGAACCACGAG. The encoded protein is CASSLTGTGNHE. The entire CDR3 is CASSLTGTGNHEQYF.

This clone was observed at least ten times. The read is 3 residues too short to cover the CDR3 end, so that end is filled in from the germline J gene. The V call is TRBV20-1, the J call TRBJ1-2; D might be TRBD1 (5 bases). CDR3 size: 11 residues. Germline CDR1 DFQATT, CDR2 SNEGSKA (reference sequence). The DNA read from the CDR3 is TGCTCGGGGGTCGGTGGGTATGGC. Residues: CSGVGGYG. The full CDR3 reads CSGVGGYGYTF.

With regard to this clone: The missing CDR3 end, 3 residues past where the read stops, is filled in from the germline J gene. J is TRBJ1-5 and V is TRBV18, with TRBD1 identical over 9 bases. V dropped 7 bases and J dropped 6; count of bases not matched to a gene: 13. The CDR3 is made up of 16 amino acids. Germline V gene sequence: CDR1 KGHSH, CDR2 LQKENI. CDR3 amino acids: CASLNTNRGRPQPQHF. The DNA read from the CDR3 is TGTGCCAGCTTGAATACCAACAGGGGGCGACCTCAGCCC.

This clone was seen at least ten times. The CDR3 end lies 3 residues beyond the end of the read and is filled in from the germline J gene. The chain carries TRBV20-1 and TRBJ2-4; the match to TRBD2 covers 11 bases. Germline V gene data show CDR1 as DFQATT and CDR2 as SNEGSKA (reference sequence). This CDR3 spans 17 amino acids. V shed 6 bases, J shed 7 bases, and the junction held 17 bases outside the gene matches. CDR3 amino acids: CSAPRIGLAGGRNIQYF. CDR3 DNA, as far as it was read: TGCAGTGCCCCCCGGATCGGGCTAGCGGGAGGCAGGAACATT.